The clone carrying this TCR beta chain came up a few times. Its antigen remains unknown. These data come from a study of tumor-infiltrating lymphocytes in primary liver carcinoma. Study-level points and caveats: Pairs of tumor regions overlapped more than tumor-adjacent and tumor-blood pairs did.

With a constant-region primer, TCR beta cDNA was made from approximately 510 ng of total RNA. ARM-PCR was slightly modified, and three nested multiplex PCR rounds with it gave rise to the TCR beta libraries. Use of TRBV1-TRBV30 forward primers with a C-beta reverse primer characterized the first two PCR rounds, which lasted nine to eleven cycles each. TCRdb re-called the multiplex PCR reads through MiXCR, storing one row per CDR3 protein. The sample holds 100,000 to 150,000 distinct CDR3 sequences, 55% to 75% seen once. CDR1 is DFQATT and CDR2 is SNEGSKA in the germline V gene (reference sequence). The CDR3 consists of 12 residues. V was pared by 5 bases and J by 6 bases, with 4 bases of the junction left unmatched. For each extraction, RNA and DNA were obtained together from about 20-30 mg of unsorted bulk tissue. Patients' primary liver carcinoma was surgically resected.

The chain joins TRBV20-1 to TRBJ2-3, with 8 bases aligning to TRBD2. The sample comprised liver tumor tissue from sampling region 3. The subset is: tumor region T3, left-lateral pole. The clonotype was recovered from a woman aged 60-75 years with primary liver carcinoma and hepatitis B virus infection. The CDR3 here is CSAQGLGDTQYF. In nucleotides, the CDR3 is TGCAGTGCTCAGGGACTAGGGGATACGCAGTATTTT.